These T cell receptor beta chains were read from a single sample in a study of T-cell memory formation after mild COVID-19. TCRdb re-called the 5' RACE reads through MiXCR, storing one row per CDR3 protein. Of roughly 250,000 distinct CDR3 sequences in the sample, 16% were seen once. The sequencing input was PBMCs or a T cell subset sorted from them (not recorded which). The receptor source for this set is a man aged 18 to 30 who had mild COVID-19 (a few samples of this study predate the infection). Cell type and time point are not known. CDR3s include the opening cysteine and the closing phenylalanine or tryptophan. The D gene is left open where the match is weak. Size values are once, few and many counts, or a class for expanded clones, and some rows have none.

few	TRBJ2-3	TRBV6-5	.	CASSYSTVGPDTQYF	TGTGCCAGCAGTTACTCAACGGTCGGACCAGATACGCAGTATTTT
few	TRBJ1-3	TRBV6-6	.	CASSLRVGPESSGNTIYF	TGTGCCAGCAGTCTCAGGGTCGGGCCCGAAAGCTCTGGAAACACCATATATTTT
.	TRBJ2-3	TRBV4-2	.	CASSQDTAGLDTQYF	TGTGCCAGCAGCCAAGATACCGCAGGGCTAGATACGCAGTATTTT
many	TRBJ2-5	TRBV5-1	TRBD1	CASSSTGTEETQYF	TGCGCCAGCAGCTCGACCGGGACAGAAGAGACCCAGTACTTC
.	TRBJ2-5	TRBV7-2	TRBD1	CASSSVAGGRGDQYF	TGTGCCAGCAGCTCCGTTGCAGGGGGAAGGGGAGACCAGTACTTC
.	TRBJ2-2	TRBV7-9	TRBD1	CASRRTGANTGELFF	TGTGCCAGCAGACGGACAGGGGCGAACACCGGGGAGCTGTTTTTT
.	TRBJ2-3	TRBV27	.	CASSLGGHTQYF	TGTGCCAGCAGTTTGGGCGGTCATACGCAGTATTTT
few	TRBJ1-4	TRBV7-3	TRBD1	CASSLLTGEDEKLFF	TGTGCCAGCAGCTTACTCACAGGGGAGGATGAAAAACTGTTTTTT
.	TRBJ2-1	TRBV5-1	.	CASSLEGANEQFF	TGCGCCAGCAGCTTAGAAGGGGCTAATGAGCAGTTCTTC
once	TRBJ1-4	TRBV6-5	.	CASSKAGGDEKLFF	TGTGCCAGCAGTAAGGCGGGGGGGGATGAAAAACTGTTTTTT
few	TRBJ2-1	TRBV7-9	TRBD1	CASSFRDRADNEQFF	TGTGCCAGCAGCTTTCGGGACAGGGCAGACAATGAGCAGTTCTTC
.	TRBJ2-3	TRBV7-3	TRBD2	CASSSRPAGGGDTQYF	TGTGCCAGCAGCTCCCGCCCAGCGGGGGGCGGAGATACGCAGTATTTT
few	TRBJ1-5	TRBV20-1	.	CSASSGTDGAQHF	TGCAGTGCTAGTTCAGGGACGGATGGAGCCCAGCATTTT
few	TRBJ1-2	TRBV7-9	.	CASSFVATNYGYTF	TGTGCCAGCAGCTTTGTGGCTACTAACTATGGCTACACCTTC
.	TRBJ1-2	TRBV4-2	.	CASSQYQEDSSNYGYTF	TGTGCCAGCAGCCAGTATCAGGAGGACAGCAGTAACTATGGCTACACCTTC
.	TRBJ2-3	TRBV6-1	.	CASSEPGTLSTDTQYF	TGTGCCAGCAGTGAACCGGGGACACTTAGCACAGATACGCAGTATTTT